This is a list of T cell receptor beta chains from one sample in a study of cytomegalovirus exposure and HLA in healthy donors. Clones were sequenced by immunoSEQ multiplex PCR, and TCRdb holds only the in-frame ones, with some missing. This table has just over 150,000 clones, less than 90% appearing once. Sequenced sample: PBMCs. Receptors were obtained from a male donor in good health and CMV-seropositive. The CDR3 runs from the conserved cysteine through the conserved F or W. The D gene is left open where the match is weak. Clone sizes are given selectively: once, few, many, or a class where the clone is expanded.

clone size,D gene,J gene,CDR3 length,V gene,CDR3 DNA,CDR3 protein
-,TRBD2,TRBJ2-1,15,TRBV5-1,TGCGCCAGCAGCTTGGGTCTAGCGGGTAACTATGAGCGGTTCTTC,CASSLGLAGNYERFF
-,-,TRBJ2-1,16,TRBV7-6,TGTGCCAGCAGCTTAGGTGGGACTTATTCCTACAATGAGCAGTTCTTC,CASSLGGTYSYNEQFF
-,-,TRBJ1-5,16,TRBV7-9,TGTTCCAGCAGCTTAAGTGGGGCCCTCGGCAATCAGCCCCAGCATTTT,CSSSLSGALGNQPQHF
-,TRBD2,TRBJ2-1,13,TRBV9,TGTGCCAGCAGCCAAGGGGGAGCGGGGGGGGAGTTCTTC,CASSQGGAGGEFF
-,-,TRBJ2-7,14,TRBV10-3,TGTGCCATCAGTGGCGCCCCGAAGGGGGTCGAGCAGTACTTC,CAISGAPKGVEQYF
-,-,TRBJ1-1,11,TRBV7-9,TGTGCCAGCAGCCCTGAGACAGTGGCTTTCTTT,CASSPETVAFF
-,-,TRBJ2-1,16,TRBV9,TGTGCCAGCAGCGCCGGGACTTTGGCCTCCTACAATGAGCAGTTCTTC,CASSAGTLASYNEQFF
-,-,TRBJ1-1,12,TRBV6-6,TGTGCCAGCAGTTCGAGGAGGACTGAAGCTTTCTTT,CASSSRRTEAFF
-,-,TRBJ2-3,13,TRBV5-1,TGCGCCAGCAGCTTGACAGGTCCAGATACGCAGTATTTT,CASSLTGPDTQYF
-,TRBD2,TRBJ2-1,16,TRBV7-8,TGTGCCAGCAGCCGGGGACTAGCGGGAGCTGAGAATGAGCAGTTCTTC,CASSRGLAGAENEQFF
-,-,TRBJ1-2,12,TRBV12-5,TGTGCTAGTCCGCAGGGCAACTATGGCTACACCTTC,CASPQGNYGYTF
once,TRBD2,TRBJ2-7,14,TRBV5-1,TGCGCCAGCAGCTTGGCCCCTACTAGCGAGGAGCAGTACTTC,CASSLAPTSEEQYF
-,-,TRBJ2-3,15,TRBV7-2,TGTGCCAGCAGCTTAGGTCTAGCGCAGGGAGATACGCAGTATTTT,CASSLGLAQGDTQYF
few,TRBD1,TRBJ2-3,14,TRBV19,TGTGCCAGTAGCGGACAGGGGAGCACAGATACGCAGTATTTT,CASSGQGSTDTQYF
-,-,TRBJ2-7,14,TRBV6-1,TGTGCCACTTGGACTCTCCTCCTCGCCTACGAGCAGTACTTC,CATWTLLLAYEQYF
-,-,TRBJ2-2,14,TRBV6-5,TGTGCCAGCAGTCTCACTGCAGGCACCGGGGAGCTGTTTTTT,CASSLTAGTGELFF
-,TRBD1,TRBJ1-2,15,TRBV9,TGTGCCAGCAGCCCAGGGGGACAGGGGAACTATGGCTACACCTTC,CASSPGGQGNYGYTF
-,-,TRBJ1-3,16,TRBV6-5,TGTGCCAGCAGTTACTCAGGCGGATACTCTGGAAACACCATATATTTT,CASSYSGGYSGNTIYF
-,-,TRBJ1-1,11,TRBV6-5,TGTGCCAGCAGCCAGGGGTCTCAACCTTTCTTT,CASSQGSQPFF
few,TRBD1,TRBJ2-2,16,TRBV7-3,TGTGCCAGCAGCTACCCCGGACAGGGCTCCACCGGGGAGCTGTTTTTT,CASSYPGQGSTGELFF
-,-,TRBJ1-5,15,TRBV5-5,TGTGCCAGCAGCTTGGTAGGAGTATTCAATCAGCCCCAGCATTTT,CASSLVGVFNQPQHF
-,TRBD2,TRBJ2-3,18,TRBV5-4,TGTGCCAGCAGCTTGAGTAGCGGGAGGGCCTATGACACAGATACGCAGTATTTT,CASSLSSGRAYDTDTQYF
once,-,TRBJ2-2,14,TRBV7-6,TGTGCCAGCAGCTTAGGTAGCAGACCCGGGGAGCTGTTTTTT,CASSLGSRPGELFF
-,TRBD1,TRBJ2-5,14,TRBV28,TGTGCCAGCAGGATAGGACAGGGGTCGGAGACCCAGTACTTC,CASRIGQGSETQYF
once,-,TRBJ1-2,14,TRBV25-1,TGTGCCAGCAGGGGGGGAGGGAGGAACTATGGCTACACCTTC,CASRGGGRNYGYTF
-,TRBD2,TRBJ2-3,15,TRBV7-9,TGTGCCAGCAGCTCAAGACTAGCGGGCTCAGATACGCAGTATTTT,CASSSRLAGSDTQYF
-,-,TRBJ2-7,14,TRBV6-1,TGTGCCAGCAGTGAAGGGTGGGCGGGGGCGCATTTGTACTTC,CASSEGWAGAHLYF
-,TRBD2,TRBJ2-7,15,TRBV4-2,TGTGCCAGCAGCACCCCCGGGACTACCTCCTACGAGCAGTACTTC,CASSTPGTTSYEQYF
few,TRBD2,TRBJ2-1,18,TRBV25-1,TGTGCCAGCAGTGCCGGGACTAGCGGGAGGGCTTCCTACAATGAGCAGTTCTTC,CASSAGTSGRASYNEQFF
few,TRBD2,TRBJ2-2,18,TRBV7-9,TGTGCCAGCAGCCGCGGACTAGCGGGAGGCGCGAACACCGGGGAGCTGTTTTTT,CASSRGLAGGANTGELFF
-,-,TRBJ1-5,13,TRBV27,TGTGCCAGCAGTTTAGGGAGGAGGCAGCCCCAGCATTTT,CASSLGRRQPQHF
-,-,TRBJ2-3,11,TRBV19,TGTGCCAGTAGTGCAGGGGATACGCAGTATTTT,CASSAGDTQYF
-,TRBD2,TRBJ2-5,15,TRBV18,TGTGCCAGCTCACCTGACGCCATAGCGGGAGGTACCCAGTACTTC,CASSPDAIAGGTQYF
-,-,TRBJ2-1,14,TRBV10-3,TGTGCCATCAGCCCGGGGACAAATCCTAATGAGCAGTTCTTC,CAISPGTNPNEQFF
few,TRBD2,TRBJ2-2,14,TRBV10-3,TGTGCCACCACTAGCGGGAGTGGTATCGGGGAGCTGTTTTTT,CATTSGSGIGELFF
once,TRBD1,TRBJ1-5,14,TRBV2,TGTGCCAGCAGCCCGGACAGGGGGCGACGGCCCCAGCATTTT,CASSPDRGRRPQHF
-,-,TRBJ1-5,15,TRBV27,TGTGCCAGCAGTTTAAGGATGGGGACAAATCAGCCCCAGCATTTT,CASSLRMGTNQPQHF
-,-,TRBJ1-2,12,TRBV30,TGTGCCTGGAGAGGGGGTAACTATGGCTACACCTTC,CAWRGGNYGYTF
once,-,TRBJ2-3,15,TRBV18,TGTGCCAGCTCACCACTGGCTCTTAGCACAGATACGCAGTATTTT,CASSPLALSTDTQYF
few,-,TRBJ2-1,13,TRBV29-1,TGCAGCGTTGTTCCGGGGACCTACAATGAGCAGTTCTTC,CSVVPGTYNEQFF